Included here is one T cell receptor (beta chain) sequence, with context. This entry comes from a study of blood T cell repertoires in COVID-19. Sequencing used immunoSEQ multiplex PCR; TCRdb keeps in-frame clones, though not all of them. This table holds around 130,000 clones, 70% to 85% found once. The clonotype comes from a woman aged 70-85 years with acute or convalescent COVID-19. Sequencing used peripheral blood.

CDR3 region: CASSGGLGETQYF. Written as DNA, the CDR3 is TGTGCCAGCAGTGGGGGCCTTGGAGAGACCCAGTACTTC. This chain connects TRBV2 to TRBJ2-5, with a weak D call TRBD1 (5 bases). V was shortened by 4 bases and J by 4 bases, with 10 bases between the two germline ends. Germline V gives CDR1 SNHLY, CDR2 FYNNEI. The CDR3 spans 13 residues.